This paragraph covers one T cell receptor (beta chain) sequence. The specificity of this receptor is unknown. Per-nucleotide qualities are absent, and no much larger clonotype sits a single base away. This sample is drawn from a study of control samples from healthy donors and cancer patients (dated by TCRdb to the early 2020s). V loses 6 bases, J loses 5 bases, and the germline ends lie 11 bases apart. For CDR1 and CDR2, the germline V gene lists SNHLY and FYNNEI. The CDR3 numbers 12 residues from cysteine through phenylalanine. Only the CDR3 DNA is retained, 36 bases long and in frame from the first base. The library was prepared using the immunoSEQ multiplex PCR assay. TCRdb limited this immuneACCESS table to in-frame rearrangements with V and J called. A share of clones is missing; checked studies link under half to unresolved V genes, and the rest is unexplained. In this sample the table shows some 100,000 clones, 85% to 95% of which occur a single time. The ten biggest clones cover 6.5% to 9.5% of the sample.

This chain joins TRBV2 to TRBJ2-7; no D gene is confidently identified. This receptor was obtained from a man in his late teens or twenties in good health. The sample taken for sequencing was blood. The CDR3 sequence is CASRSPKNEQYF. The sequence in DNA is TGTGCCAGCAGATCTCCGAAGAACGAGCAGTACTTC.